The clone carrying this T cell receptor (beta chain) was found many times. Time point specified: longitudinal time-point 1 (baseline). This sample was taken from a study of neurological immune-mediated disorders. TCRdb itself ran the 5' RACE reads through MiXCR, one entry per CDR3 protein. Of about 60,000 distinct CDR3 sequences detected, roughly a tenth appear once; the ten largest clones hold about 6.3%. CDR3 length: 12 amino acids. Germline CDR1 is SGHRS and CDR2 is YFSETQ. V was trimmed by 3 bases and J by 5 bases, leaving 6 bases between them. The receptor was derived from a male donor with HTLV-1-associated myelopathy (HAM/TSP). The chain carries TRBV5-1 and TRBJ2-1; D is uncertain. Sequencing was done on a sample of PBMCs. The CDR3 DNA reads TGCGCCAGCAGCTCACTACACAATGAGCAGTTCTTC. This gives the protein CASSSLHNEQFF.